This T cell receptor beta chain was obtained from a study of T cell responses to AZD1222 COVID-19 vaccine. The CDR3 extends over 14 amino acids. Germline CDR1 is SGHTA and CDR2 is FQGNSA. The V gene lost 7 bases and the J gene lost 3 bases, with 14 bases spanning the gap. Overall study findings and caveats: Among those given AZD1222, only five or six were seropositive at baseline. Most donors were white British, females outnumbered males, and clonal diversity was possibly underestimated.

Comments on this clone: Its antigen remains unknown.

Clones were sequenced by immunoSEQ multiplex PCR, and TCRdb holds only the in-frame ones, with some missing. Of roughly 70,000 clones listed, approximately 80% were seen once; the top ten hold 5% to 6%. The rearrangement uses TRBV7-2 and TRBJ2-3; TRBD2 might be the D (5 bases). This receptor was obtained from an adult in good health. The starting material was peripheral blood, obtained on day 0 of AZD1222 vaccination. The CDR3 DNA follows: TGTGCCAGCATCCTTGGAGGCAGAACAGATACGCAGTATTTT. Its translation: CASILGGRTDTQYF.